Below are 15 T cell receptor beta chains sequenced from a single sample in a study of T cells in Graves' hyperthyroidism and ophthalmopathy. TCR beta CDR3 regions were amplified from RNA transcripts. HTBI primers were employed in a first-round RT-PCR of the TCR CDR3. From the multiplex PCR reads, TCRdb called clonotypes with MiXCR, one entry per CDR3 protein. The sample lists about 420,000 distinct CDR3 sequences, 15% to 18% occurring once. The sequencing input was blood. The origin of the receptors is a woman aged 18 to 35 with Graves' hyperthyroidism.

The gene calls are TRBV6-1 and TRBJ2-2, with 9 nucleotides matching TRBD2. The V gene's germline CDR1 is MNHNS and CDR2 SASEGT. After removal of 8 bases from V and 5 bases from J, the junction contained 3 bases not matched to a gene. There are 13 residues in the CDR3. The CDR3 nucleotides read TGTGCCAGCCGCCTAGCGGGAACCGGGGAGCTGTTTTTT. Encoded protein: CASRLAGTGELFF.

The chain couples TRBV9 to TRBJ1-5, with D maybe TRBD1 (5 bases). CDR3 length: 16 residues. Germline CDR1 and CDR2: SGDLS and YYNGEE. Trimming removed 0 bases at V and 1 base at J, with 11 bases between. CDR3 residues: CASSVGVGGSNQPQHF. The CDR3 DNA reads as TGTGCCAGCAGCGTAGGTGTGGGGGGAAGCAATCAGCCCCAGCATTTT.

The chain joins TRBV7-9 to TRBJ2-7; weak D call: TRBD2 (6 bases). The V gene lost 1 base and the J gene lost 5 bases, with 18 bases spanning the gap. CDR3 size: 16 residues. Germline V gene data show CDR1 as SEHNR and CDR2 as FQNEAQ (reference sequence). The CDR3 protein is CASSLDQSRGEDEQYF. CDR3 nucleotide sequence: TGTGCCAGCAGCTTAGACCAGTCGCGGGGCGAGGACGAGCAGTACTTC.

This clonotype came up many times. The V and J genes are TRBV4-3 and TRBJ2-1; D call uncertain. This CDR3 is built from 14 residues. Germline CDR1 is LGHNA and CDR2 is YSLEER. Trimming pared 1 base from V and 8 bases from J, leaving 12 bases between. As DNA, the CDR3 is TGCGCCAGCAGCCAAGGTGGTAGCAGGTATGAGCAGTTCTTC. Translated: CASSQGGSRYEQFF.

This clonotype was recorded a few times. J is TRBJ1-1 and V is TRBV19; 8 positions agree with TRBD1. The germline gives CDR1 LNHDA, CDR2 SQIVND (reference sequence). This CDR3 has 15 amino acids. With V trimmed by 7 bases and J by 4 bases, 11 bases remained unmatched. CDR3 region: CASTTNGRGPTEAFF. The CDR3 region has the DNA TGTGCCAGTACTACAAATGGCAGGGGGCCCACTGAAGCTTTCTTT. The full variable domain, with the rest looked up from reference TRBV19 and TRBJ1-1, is DGGITQSPKYLFRKEGQNVTLSCEQNLNHDAMYWYRQDPGQGLRLIYYSQIVNDFQKGDIAEGYSVSREKKESFPLTVTSAQKNPTAFYLCASTTNGRGPTEAFFGQGTRLTVV.

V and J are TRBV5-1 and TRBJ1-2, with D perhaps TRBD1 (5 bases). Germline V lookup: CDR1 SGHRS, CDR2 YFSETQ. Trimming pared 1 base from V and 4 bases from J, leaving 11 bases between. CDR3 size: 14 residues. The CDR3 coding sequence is TGCGCCAGCAGCTTGTCGGGACTCGGCTATGGCTACACCTTC. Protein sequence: CASSLSGLGYGYTF. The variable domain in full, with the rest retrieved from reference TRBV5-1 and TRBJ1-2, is KAGVTQTPRYLIKTRGQQVTLSCSPISGHRSVSWYQQTPGQGLQFLFEYFSETQRNKGNFPGRFSGRQFSNSRSEMNVSTLELGDSALYLCASSLSGLGYGYTFGSGTRLTVV.

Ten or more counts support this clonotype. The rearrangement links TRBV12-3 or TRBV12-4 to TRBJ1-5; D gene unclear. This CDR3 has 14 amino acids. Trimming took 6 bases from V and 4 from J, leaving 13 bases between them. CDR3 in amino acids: CASSMDGKNQPQHF. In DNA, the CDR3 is TGTGCCAGCAGCATGGACGGAAAAAATCAGCCCCAGCATTTT.

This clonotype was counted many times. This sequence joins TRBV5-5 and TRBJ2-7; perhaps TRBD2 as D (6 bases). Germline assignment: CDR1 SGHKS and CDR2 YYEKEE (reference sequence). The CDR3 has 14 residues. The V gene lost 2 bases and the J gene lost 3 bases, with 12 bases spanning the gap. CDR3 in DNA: TGTGCCAGCAGCTTCCGGGAGACAATCTACGAGCAGTACTTC. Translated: CASSFRETIYEQYF.

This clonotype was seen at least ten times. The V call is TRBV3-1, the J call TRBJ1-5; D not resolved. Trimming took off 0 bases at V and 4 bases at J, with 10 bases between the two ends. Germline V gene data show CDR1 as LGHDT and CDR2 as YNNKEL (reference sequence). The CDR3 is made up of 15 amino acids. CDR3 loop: CASSQDLVGNQPQHF. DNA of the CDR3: TGTGCCAGCAGCCAAGATCTGGTAGGGAATCAGCCCCAGCATTTT.

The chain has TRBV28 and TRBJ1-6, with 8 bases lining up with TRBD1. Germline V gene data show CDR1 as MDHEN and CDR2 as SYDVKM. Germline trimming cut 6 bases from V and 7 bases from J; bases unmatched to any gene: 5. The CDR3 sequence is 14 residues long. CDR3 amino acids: CASRATGENSPLHF. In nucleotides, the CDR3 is TGTGCCAGCAGGGCGACAGGGGAGAATTCACCCCTCCACTTT.

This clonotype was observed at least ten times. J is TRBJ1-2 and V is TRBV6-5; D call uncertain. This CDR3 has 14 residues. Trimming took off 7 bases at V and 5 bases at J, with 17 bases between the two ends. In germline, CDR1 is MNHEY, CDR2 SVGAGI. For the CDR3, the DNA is TGTGCCAGCACCGAAGGGATTCCTTCGTATGGCTACACCTTC. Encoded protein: CASTEGIPSYGYTF.

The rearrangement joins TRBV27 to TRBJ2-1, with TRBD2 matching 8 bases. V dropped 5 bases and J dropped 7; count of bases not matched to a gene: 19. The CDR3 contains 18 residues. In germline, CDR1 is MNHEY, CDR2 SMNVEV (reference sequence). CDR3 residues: CASSLIKPGGPNWNEQFF. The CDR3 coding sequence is TGTGCCAGCAGTCTCATAAAGCCGGGGGGGCCCAATTGGAATGAGCAGTTCTTC.

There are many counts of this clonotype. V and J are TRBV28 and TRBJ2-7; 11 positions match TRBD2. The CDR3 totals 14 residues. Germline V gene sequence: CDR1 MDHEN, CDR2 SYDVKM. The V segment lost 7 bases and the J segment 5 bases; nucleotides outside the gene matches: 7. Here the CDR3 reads CASTLGTSGNEQYF. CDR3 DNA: TGTGCCAGCACCCTCGGGACTAGCGGAAACGAGCAGTACTTC.

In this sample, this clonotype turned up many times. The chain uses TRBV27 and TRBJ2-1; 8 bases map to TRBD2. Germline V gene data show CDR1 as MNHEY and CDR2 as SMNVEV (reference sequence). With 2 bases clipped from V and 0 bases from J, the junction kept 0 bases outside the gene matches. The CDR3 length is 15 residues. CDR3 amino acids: CASSLSGSSYNEQFF. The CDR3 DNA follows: TGTGCCAGCAGTTTAAGCGGGAGCTCCTACAATGAGCAGTTCTTC.

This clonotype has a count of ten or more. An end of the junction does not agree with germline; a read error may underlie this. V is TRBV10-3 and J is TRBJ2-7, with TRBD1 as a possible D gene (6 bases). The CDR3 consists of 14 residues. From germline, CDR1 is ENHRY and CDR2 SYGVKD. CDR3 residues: CAIGDPTGSYEQYF. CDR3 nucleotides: TGTGCCATCGGTGATCCAACAGGGTCGTACGAGCAGTACTTC.